This T cell receptor (beta chain) was recovered during a study of T cell responses to AZD1222 COVID-19 vaccine. Study-level results: Vaccination with two AZD1222 doses was followed by a rise in Spike-specific TCR breadth and depth. Spike as a whole was targeted by vaccine-associated CD4 TCRs, dominant at 160-218 and 743-854. Of the AZD1222 recipients, only five or six were seropositive at baseline.

In regard to this clone: What it recognizes is unknown.

Sequenced by immunoSEQ multiplex PCR; TCRdb stores in-frame clones only, minus some. The sample holds roughly 130,000 clones, approximately 90% seen once. V lost 3 bases, J lost 8 bases, and 18 bases stayed unmatched. The CDR3 extends over 18 amino acids. CDR1 and CDR2 from the germline V gene are SGHTA and FQGNSA. V gene TRBV7-2 combines with J gene TRBJ1-2; TRBD1 aligns across 10 bases. This material consisted of peripheral blood, taken on day 0 of AZD1222 vaccination. This clonotype originated in an adult in good health. CDR3 in DNA: TGTGCCAGCAGCTTGACGGGATTAAACCGGGACAGGGGTTTAGGCTACACCTTC. It encodes CASSLTGLNRDRGLGYTF. Looking up the rest from reference TRBV7-2 and TRBJ1-2 gives the full variable domain: GAGVSQSPSNKVTEKGKDVELRCDPISGHTALYWYRQSLGQGLEFLIYFQGNSAPDKSGLPSDRFSAERTGGSVSTLTIQRTQQEDSAVYLCASSLTGLNRDRGLGYTFGSGTRLTVV.